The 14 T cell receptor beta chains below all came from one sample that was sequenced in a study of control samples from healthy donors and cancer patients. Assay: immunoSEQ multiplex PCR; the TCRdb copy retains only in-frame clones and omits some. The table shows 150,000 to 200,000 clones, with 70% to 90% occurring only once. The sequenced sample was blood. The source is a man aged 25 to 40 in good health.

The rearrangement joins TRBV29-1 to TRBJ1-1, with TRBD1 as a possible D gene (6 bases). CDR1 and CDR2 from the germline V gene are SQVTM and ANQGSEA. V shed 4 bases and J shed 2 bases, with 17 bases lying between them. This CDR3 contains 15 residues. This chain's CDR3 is CSVVWGPDQNTEAFF. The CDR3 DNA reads TGCAGCGTTGTTTGGGGGCCGGACCAAAACACTGAAGCTTTCTTT.

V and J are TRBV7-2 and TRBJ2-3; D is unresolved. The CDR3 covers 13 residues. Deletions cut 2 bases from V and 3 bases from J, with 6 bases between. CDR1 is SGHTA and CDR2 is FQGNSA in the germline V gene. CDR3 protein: CASSLPITDTQYF. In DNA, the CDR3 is TGTGCCAGCAGCTTACCTATAACAGATACGCAGTATTTT.

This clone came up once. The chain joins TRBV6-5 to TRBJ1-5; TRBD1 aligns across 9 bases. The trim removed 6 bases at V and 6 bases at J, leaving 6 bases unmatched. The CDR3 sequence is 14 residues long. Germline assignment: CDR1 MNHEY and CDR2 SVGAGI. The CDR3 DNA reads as TGTGCCAGCAGCAACAGGGGGCGCGGTCAGCCCCAGCATTTT. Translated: CASSNRGRGQPQHF.

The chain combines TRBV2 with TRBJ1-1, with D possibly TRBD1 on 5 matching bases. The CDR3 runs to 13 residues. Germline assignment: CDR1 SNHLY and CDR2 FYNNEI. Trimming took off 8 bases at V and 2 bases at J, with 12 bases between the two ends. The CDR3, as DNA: TGTGCCAGCGCGCAGGGCCCCAACACTGAAGCTTTCTTT. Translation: CASAQGPNTEAFF.

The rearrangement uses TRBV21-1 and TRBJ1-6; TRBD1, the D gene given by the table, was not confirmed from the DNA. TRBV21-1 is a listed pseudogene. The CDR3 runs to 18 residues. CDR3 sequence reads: CASSKGEGQVSYNSPLHF. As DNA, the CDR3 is TGTGCCAGCAGCAAAGGGGAGGGACAGGTCTCCTATAATTCACCCCTCCACTTT.

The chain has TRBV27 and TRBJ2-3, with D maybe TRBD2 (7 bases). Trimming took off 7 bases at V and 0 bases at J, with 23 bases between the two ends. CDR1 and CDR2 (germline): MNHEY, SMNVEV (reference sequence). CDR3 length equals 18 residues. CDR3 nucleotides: TGTGCCAGCATGACTAGAGGGGGGGTCCCCACTAGCACAGATACGCAGTATTTT. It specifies CASMTRGGVPTSTDTQYF.

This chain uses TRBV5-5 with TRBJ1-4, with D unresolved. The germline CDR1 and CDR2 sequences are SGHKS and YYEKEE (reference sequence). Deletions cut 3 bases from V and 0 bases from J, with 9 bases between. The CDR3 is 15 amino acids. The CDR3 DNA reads TGTGCCAGCAGCTCCCGGGCCGCAACTAATGAAAAACTGTTTTTT. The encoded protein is CASSSRAATNEKLFF.

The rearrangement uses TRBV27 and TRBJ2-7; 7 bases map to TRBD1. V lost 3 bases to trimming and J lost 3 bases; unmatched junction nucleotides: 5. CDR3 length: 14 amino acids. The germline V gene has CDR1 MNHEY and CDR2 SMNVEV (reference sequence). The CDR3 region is CASSFDREYYEQYF. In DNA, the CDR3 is TGTGCCAGCAGTTTCGACAGGGAGTACTACGAGCAGTACTTC.

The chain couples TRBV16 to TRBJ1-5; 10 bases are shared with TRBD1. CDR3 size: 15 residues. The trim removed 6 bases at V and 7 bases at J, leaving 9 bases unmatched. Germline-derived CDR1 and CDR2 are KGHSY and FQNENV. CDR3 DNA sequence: TGTGCCAGCAGACTACGTGGGACAGGGGTCCAGCCCCAGCATTTT. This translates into CASRLRGTGVQPQHF.

The CDR3 loop is CATSRRGEQFF. CDR3 nucleotide sequence: TGTGCCACCAGCCGCAGAGGAGAGCAGTTCTTC. The V call is TRBV15, the J call TRBJ2-1; no clear D gene. V was cut by 5 bases and J by 10 bases, with 9 bases left in between. The germline gives CDR1 LNHNV, CDR2 YYDKDF (reference sequence). The length of the CDR3 is 11 residues.

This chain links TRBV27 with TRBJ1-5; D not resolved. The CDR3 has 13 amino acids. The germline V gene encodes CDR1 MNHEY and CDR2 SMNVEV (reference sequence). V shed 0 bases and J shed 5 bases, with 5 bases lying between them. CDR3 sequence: CASSLSNYQPQHF. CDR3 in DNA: TGTGCCAGCAGTTTATCTAATTATCAGCCCCAGCATTTT.

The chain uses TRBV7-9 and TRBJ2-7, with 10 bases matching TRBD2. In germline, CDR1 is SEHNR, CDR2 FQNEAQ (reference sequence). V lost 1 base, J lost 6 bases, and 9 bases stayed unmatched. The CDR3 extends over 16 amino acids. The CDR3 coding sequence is TGTGCCAGCAGCTTAGGACTAGCGGGTGGTTTGGGCGAGCAGTACTTC. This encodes CASSLGLAGGLGEQYF.

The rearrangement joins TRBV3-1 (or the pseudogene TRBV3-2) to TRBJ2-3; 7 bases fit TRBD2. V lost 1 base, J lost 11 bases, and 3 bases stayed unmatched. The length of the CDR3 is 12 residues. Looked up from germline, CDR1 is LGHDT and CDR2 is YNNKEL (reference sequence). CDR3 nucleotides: TGTGCCAGCAGCCAAGTTACTAGCGAGCAGTATTTT. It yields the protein CASSQVTSEQYF.

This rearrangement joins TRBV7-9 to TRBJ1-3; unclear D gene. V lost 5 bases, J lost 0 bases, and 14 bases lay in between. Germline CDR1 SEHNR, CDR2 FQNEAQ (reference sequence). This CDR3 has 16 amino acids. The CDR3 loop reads CASSGMTLASGNTIYF. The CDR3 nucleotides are TGTGCCAGCAGCGGCATGACCCTCGCCTCTGGAAACACCATATATTTT.